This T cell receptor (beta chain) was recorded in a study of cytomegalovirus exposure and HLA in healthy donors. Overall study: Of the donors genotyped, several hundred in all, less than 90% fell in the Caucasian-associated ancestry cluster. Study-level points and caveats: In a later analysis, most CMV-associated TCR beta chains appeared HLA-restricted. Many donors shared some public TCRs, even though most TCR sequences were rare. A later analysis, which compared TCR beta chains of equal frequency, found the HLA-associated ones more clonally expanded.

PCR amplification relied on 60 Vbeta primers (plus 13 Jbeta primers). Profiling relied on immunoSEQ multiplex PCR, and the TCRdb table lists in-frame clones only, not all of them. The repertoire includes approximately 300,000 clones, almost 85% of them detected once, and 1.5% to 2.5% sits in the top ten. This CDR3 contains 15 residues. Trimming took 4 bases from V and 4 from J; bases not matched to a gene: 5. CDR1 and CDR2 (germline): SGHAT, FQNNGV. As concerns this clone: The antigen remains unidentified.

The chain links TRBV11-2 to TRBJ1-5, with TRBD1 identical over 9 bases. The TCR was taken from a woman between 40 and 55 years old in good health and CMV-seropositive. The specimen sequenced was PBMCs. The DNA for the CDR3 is TGTGCCAGCAGCTCCGGGACAGGGCTTAATCAGCCCCAGCATTTT. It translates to CASSSGTGLNQPQHF. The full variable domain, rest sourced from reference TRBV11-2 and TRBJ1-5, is EAGVAQSPRYKIIEKRQSVAFWCNPISGHATLYWYQQILGQGPKLLIQFQNNGVVDDSQLPKDRFSAERLKGVDSTLKIQPAKLEDSAVYLCASSSGTGLNQPQHFGDGTRLSIL.